This T cell receptor beta chain appears in the sequencing data of a study of shared clonotypes between healthy human individuals. Broader study findings: Generation of non-shared clonotypes was less probable than generation of clonotypes shared by all four donors.

Repertoires were generated with immunoSEQ multiplex PCR, while TCRdb's copy carries only in-frame clones and drops some. The table lists about 640,000 clones, 72% of them singletons. The germline CDR1 and CDR2 sequences are SNHLY and FYNNEI. This CDR3 has 12 residues. V was cut by 1 base and J by 5 bases, with 3 bases left in between. Comments on this clone: Its target is unknown.

The chain has TRBV2 and TRBJ1-5; no clear D gene. This receptor was identified in a woman younger than 45 in good health. Sequencing was carried out using memory CD4+ T cells sorted from blood. As for subset: CD45RA-negative fraction. The CDR3 nucleotides are TGTGCCAGCAGTGAAGGGGATCAGCCCCAGCATTTT. Residues: CASSEGDQPQHF.